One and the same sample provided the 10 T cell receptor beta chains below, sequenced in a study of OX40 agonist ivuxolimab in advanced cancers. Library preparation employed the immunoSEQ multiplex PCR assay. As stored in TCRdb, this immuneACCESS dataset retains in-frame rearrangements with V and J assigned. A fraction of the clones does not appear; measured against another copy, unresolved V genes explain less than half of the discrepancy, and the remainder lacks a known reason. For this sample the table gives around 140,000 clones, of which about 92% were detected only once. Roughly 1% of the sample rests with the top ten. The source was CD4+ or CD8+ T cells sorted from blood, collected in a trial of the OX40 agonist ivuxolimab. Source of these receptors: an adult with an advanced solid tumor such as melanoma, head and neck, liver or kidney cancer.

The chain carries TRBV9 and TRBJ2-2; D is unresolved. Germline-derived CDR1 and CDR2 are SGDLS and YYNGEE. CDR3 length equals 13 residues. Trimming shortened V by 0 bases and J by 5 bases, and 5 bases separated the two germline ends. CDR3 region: CASSVASTGELFF. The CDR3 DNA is TGTGCCAGCAGCGTAGCGAGTACCGGGGAGCTGTTTTTT.

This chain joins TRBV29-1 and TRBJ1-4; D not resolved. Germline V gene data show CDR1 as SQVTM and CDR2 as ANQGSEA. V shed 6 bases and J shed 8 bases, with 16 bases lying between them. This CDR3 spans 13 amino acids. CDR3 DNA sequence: TGCAGCGTAACCCATTCCCTGGGGGAAAAACTGTTTTTT. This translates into CSVTHSLGEKLFF.

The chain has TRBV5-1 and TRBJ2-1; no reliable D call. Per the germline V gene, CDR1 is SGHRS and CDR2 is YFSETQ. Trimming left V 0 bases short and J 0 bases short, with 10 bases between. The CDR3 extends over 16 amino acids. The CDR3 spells CASSLGAASSYNEQFF. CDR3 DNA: TGCGCCAGCAGCTTGGGGGCGGCGAGCTCCTACAATGAGCAGTTCTTC.

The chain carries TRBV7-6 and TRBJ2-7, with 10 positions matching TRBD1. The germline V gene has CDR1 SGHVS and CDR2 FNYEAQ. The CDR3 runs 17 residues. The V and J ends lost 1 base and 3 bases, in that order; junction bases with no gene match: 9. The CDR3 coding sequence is TGTGCCAGCAGCTTAGAGTTTAGCGGGACAGGGGTCTACGAGCAGTACTTC. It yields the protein CASSLEFSGTGVYEQYF.

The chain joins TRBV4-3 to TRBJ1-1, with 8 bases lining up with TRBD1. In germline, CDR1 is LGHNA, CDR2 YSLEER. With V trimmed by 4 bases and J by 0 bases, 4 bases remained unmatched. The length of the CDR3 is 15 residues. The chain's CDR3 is CASSRQGAMNTEAFF. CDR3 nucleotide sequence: TGCGCCAGCAGCCGCCAGGGGGCGATGAACACTGAAGCTTTCTTT.

CDR3 bases: TGTGCCAGCAGCTTAGTGGCGGCAAATTCACCCCTCCACTTT. Translating gives CASSLVAANSPLHF. J is TRBJ1-6 and V is TRBV7-8; no definite D call. Trimming took 1 base from V and 7 from J, leaving 8 bases between them. This CDR3 comprises 14 residues. The germline V gene has CDR1 SGHVS and CDR2 FQNEAQ.

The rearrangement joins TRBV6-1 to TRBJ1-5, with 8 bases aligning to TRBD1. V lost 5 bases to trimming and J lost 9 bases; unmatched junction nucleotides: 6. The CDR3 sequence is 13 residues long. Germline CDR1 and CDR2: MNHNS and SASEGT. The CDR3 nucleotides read TGTGCCAGCAGTCCCAGACAGGGGAGGCCCCAGCATTTT. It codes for CASSPRQGRPQHF.

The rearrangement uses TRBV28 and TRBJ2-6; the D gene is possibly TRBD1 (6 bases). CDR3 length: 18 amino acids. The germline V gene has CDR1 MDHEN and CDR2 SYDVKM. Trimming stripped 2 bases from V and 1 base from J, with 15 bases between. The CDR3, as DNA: TGTGCCAGCAGTTTACCCCTACAGGGACGGTCTGGGGCCAACGTCCTGACTTTC. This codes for CASSLPLQGRSGANVLTF. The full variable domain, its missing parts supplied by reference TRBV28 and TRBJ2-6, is DVKVTQSSRYLVKRTGEKVFLECVQDMDHENMFWYRQDPGLGLRLIYFSYDVKMKEKGDIPEGYSVSREKKERFSLILESASTNQTSMYLCASSLPLQGRSGANVLTFGAGSRLTVL.

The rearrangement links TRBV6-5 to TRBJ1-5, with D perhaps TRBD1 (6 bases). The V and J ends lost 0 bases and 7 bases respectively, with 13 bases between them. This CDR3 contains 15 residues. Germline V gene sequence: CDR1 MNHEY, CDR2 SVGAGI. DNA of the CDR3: TGTGCCAGCAGTTACTCCGGACAGAGTGGACAGCCCCAGCATTTT. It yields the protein CASSYSGQSGQPQHF.

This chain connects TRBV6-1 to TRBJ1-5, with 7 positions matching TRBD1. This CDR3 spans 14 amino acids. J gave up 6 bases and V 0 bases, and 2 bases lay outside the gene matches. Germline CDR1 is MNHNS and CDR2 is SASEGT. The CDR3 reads CASSEARGLQPQHF. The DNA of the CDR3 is TGTGCCAGCAGTGAAGCAAGGGGGCTTCAGCCCCAGCATTTT.